The 22 T cell receptor beta chains listed next were all sequenced from one sample in a study of T cells in Graves' hyperthyroidism and ophthalmopathy. TCR beta CDR3 sequences were amplified from RNA transcripts. RT-PCR in the first round (using the HTBI primer set) targeted the TCR CDR3. TCRdb independently ran MiXCR on the multiplex PCR reads; one entry per CDR3 protein. This table holds over 150,000 distinct CDR3 sequences, about a sixth found once. Sequenced: blood. All receptors derive from a woman between 45 and 60 years old with Graves' hyperthyroidism.

The table lists this clonotype with a few counts. The chain is built from TRBV7-9 and TRBJ2-4; 10 bases align to TRBD1. V lost 4 bases to trimming and J lost 6 bases; unmatched junction nucleotides: 6. The germline CDR1 and CDR2 sequences are SEHNR and FQNEAQ (reference sequence). This CDR3 contains 15 residues. The CDR3 sequence is CASSSPGQGTNIQYF. CDR3 nucleotide sequence: TGTGCCAGCAGCTCCCCGGGACAGGGGACAAACATTCAGTACTTC.

The chain joins TRBV12-3 or TRBV12-4 to TRBJ1-2, with D tentatively TRBD1 (5 bases). The CDR3 spans 12 residues. V was pared by 6 bases and J by 3 bases, with 8 bases between. CDR3 nucleotide sequence: TGTGCCAGCAGGGGCAGGGACTATGGCTACACCTTC. Translation: CASRGRDYGYTF.

This clonotype was seen repeatedly, ten times or more. The DNA of the CDR3 is TGTGCCAGCAGCCCCCCAAATGAGAGCACAGATACGCAGTATTTT. Its translation is CASSPPNESTDTQYF. This chain connects TRBV11-2 to TRBJ2-3; no clear D gene. Per the germline V gene, CDR1 is SGHAT and CDR2 is FQNNGV. There are 15 residues in the CDR3. Deletions cut 5 bases from V and 0 bases from J, with 12 bases between.

At least ten counts were recorded for this clonotype. The V call is TRBV11-2, the J call TRBJ2-3; 8 positions agree with TRBD2. Germline V lookup: CDR1 SGHAT, CDR2 FQNNGV. The CDR3 spans 16 residues. The V and J ends lost 1 base and 4 bases, in that order; junction bases with no gene match: 7. CDR3 region: CASSLGLAGPADTQYF. The CDR3 DNA is TGTGCCAGCAGCTTAGGGTTAGCGGGGCCCGCAGATACGCAGTATTTT. The full variable domain, with the rest looked up from reference TRBV11-2 and TRBJ2-3, is EAGVAQSPRYKIIEKRQSVAFWCNPISGHATLYWYQQILGQGPKLLIQFQNNGVVDDSQLPKDRFSAERLKGVDSTLKIQPAKLEDSAVYLCASSLGLAGPADTQYFGPGTRLTVL.

This chain connects TRBV13 to TRBJ1-3; maybe TRBD1 (6 bases). V was cut by 5 bases and J by 0 bases, with 17 bases left in between. There are 17 residues in the CDR3. Germline CDR1 reads PRHDT; CDR2 reads FYEKMQ (reference sequence). The CDR3 protein is CASSDGQRSLSGNTIYF. As DNA, the CDR3 is TGTGCCAGCAGCGACGGACAGAGAAGCCTCTCTGGAAACACCATATATTTT.

In its sample, this clonotype was seen many times. The CDR3 loop reads CSAREGRGTSTDTQYF. CDR3 DNA: TGCAGTGCTAGAGAGGGGCGGGGGACCAGCACAGATACGCAGTATTTT. The V call is TRBV20-1, the J call TRBJ2-3; 7 bases fit TRBD2. Germline loops: CDR1 DFQATT, CDR2 SNEGSKA (reference sequence). The V gene end was trimmed by 0 bases and the J gene end by 0 bases; junction bases not matched to a gene: 6. The CDR3 extends over 16 amino acids.

This clonotype was observed many times. This chain connects TRBV4-1 to TRBJ1-1; 7 positions match TRBD1. CDR1 MGHRA and CDR2 YSYEKL come from the germline V gene. The CDR3 contains 13 residues. With 2 bases clipped from V and 4 bases from J, the junction kept 1 base outside the gene matches. The CDR3 region is CASSQQGVTEAFF. The CDR3 DNA reads as TGCGCCAGCAGCCAACAGGGGGTCACTGAAGCTTTCTTT.

This clonotype was detected many times. This chain joins TRBV20-1 and TRBJ1-5, with TRBD1 as a possible D gene (6 bases). The CDR3 has 16 amino acids. Trimming removed 1 base from V and 4 bases from J, with 17 bases in between. The germline V gene encodes CDR1 DFQATT and CDR2 SNEGSKA (reference sequence). CDR3 sequence reads: CSARAATTGGNQPQHF. Here the CDR3 DNA reads TGCAGTGCTAGAGCGGCCACGACAGGAGGTAATCAGCCCCAGCATTTT.

There are many counts of this clonotype. V usage is TRBV6-1 and J usage is TRBJ2-2; TRBD1 agrees at 9 bases. Germline V lookup: CDR1 MNHNS, CDR2 SASEGT. This CDR3 contains 16 residues. V trimming: 5 bases; J trimming: 5 bases; junction bases outside the gene matches: 9. The CDR3 DNA sequence: TGTGCCAGCAGTTCCAGGACAGGGGAAAGGACCGGGGAGCTGTTTTTT. This gives the protein CASSSRTGERTGELFF.

The sample holds many counts of this clonotype. The chain carries TRBV4-1 and TRBJ2-7; D gene unclear. The germline CDR1 and CDR2 sequences are MGHRA and YSYEKL. The CDR3 runs 13 residues. Trimming took off 3 bases at V and 3 bases at J, with 9 bases between the two ends. The CDR3 DNA reads as TGCGCCAGCAGCCACCGGGCAAACTACGAGCAGTACTTC. As protein: CASSHRANYEQYF.

Many counts were recorded for this clonotype. V is TRBV9 and J is TRBJ2-7, with D possibly matching TRBD2 (7 bases). The CDR3 is 15 amino acids. V was shortened by 3 bases and J by 2 bases, with 15 bases between the two germline ends. The germline gives CDR1 SGDLS, CDR2 YYNGEE. The CDR3 loop is CASSGAGDTAYEQYF. The CDR3 DNA is TGTGCCAGCAGCGGTGCGGGGGACACAGCCTACGAGCAGTACTTC.

This chain joins TRBV7-2 and TRBJ2-5; D assignment may be TRBD1 or TRBD2 (6 bases each). Germline V lookup: CDR1 SGHTA, CDR2 FQGNSA. This CDR3 is built from 14 residues. Between the trimmed V and J ends, which lost 8 bases and 4 bases, there was a span of 17 bases. The CDR3 spells CASCPSRGGETQYF. In DNA form, the CDR3 reads TGTGCCAGCTGCCCAAGCAGGGGAGGAGAGACCCAGTACTTC. The full variable domain, with the rest looked up from reference TRBV7-2 and TRBJ2-5, is GAGVSQSPSNKVTEKGKDVELRCDPISGHTALYWYRQSLGQGLEFLIYFQGNSAPDKSGLPSDRFSAERTGGSVSTLTIQRTQQEDSAVYLCASCPSRGGETQYFGPGTRLLVL.

This clonotype has a count of ten or more. V is TRBV19 and J is TRBJ2-1, with D perhaps TRBD1 (6 bases). The CDR3 sequence is 16 residues long. Germline lookup yields CDR1 LNHDA and CDR2 SQIVND (reference sequence). Between the trimmed V and J ends, which lost 4 bases and 0 bases, there was a span of 13 bases. The CDR3 nucleotides read TGTGCCAGTAGTACAGGGGCAGGGGTCTCCTACAATGAGCAGTTCTTC. Its translation: CASSTGAGVSYNEQFF.

Many counts were recorded for this clonotype. V gene TRBV28 combines with J gene TRBJ2-5; 8 nucleotides agree with TRBD1. Losses at the gene ends were 6 bases for V and 6 bases for J; bases not matched to a gene: 12. The CDR3 is made up of 15 amino acids. Germline loops: CDR1 MDHEN, CDR2 SYDVKM. CDR3 sequence reads: CASSPGQGPPQTQYF. The CDR3 bases are TGTGCCAGCAGCCCCGGACAGGGACCGCCTCAGACCCAGTACTTC.

CDR3 coding DNA: TGTGCCAGCAGCCGTGGGGGGGAAGTAACCGGAAACACCATATATTTT. Residues: CASSRGGEVTGNTIYF. The chain is built from TRBV7-2 and TRBJ1-3; D possibly corresponds to TRBD1 (5 bases). Germline V gives CDR1 SGHTA, CDR2 FQGNSA. The CDR3 contains 16 residues. V was cut by 5 bases and J by 4 bases, with 18 bases left in between.

V usage is TRBV3-1 and J usage is TRBJ2-6; D might be TRBD2 (7 bases). In germline, CDR1 is LGHDT, CDR2 YNNKEL (reference sequence). Trimming shortened V by 4 bases and J by 3 bases, and 16 bases separated the two germline ends. The CDR3 length is 17 residues. The CDR3 coding sequence is TGTGCCAGCAGCCTCCGGGGCGGGGGCGGTGGGGCCAACGTCCTGACTTTC. Its protein product is CASSLRGGGGGANVLTF.

About this clonotype: A read error is possible here, since a much larger clone lies one base away. The genes are TRBV2 and TRBJ1-3, with no clear D. The germline gives CDR1 SNHLY, CDR2 FYNNEI. The CDR3 covers 12 residues. DNA of the CDR3: TGTGCCAGTCTAAGCTCTGGAAACACCATGTATTTT. Translated, it gives CASLSSGNTMYF.

This clonotype appeared a single time. This chain connects TRBV7-2 to TRBJ2-1; D may be TRBD2 (6 bases). The CDR3 runs 13 residues. Between the trimmed V and J ends, which lost 6 bases and 7 bases, there was a span of 13 bases. The germline gives CDR1 SGHTA, CDR2 FQGNSA. In DNA, the CDR3 is TGTGCCAGCAGTCGGGGGAATGAGAATGAGCAGTTCTTC. Amino acid sequence: CASSRGNENEQFF.

This clonotype was detected only a few times. The genes are TRBV19 and TRBJ1-4, with D unresolved. CDR1 and CDR2 (germline): LNHDA, SQIVND (reference sequence). Between the trimmed V and J ends, which lost 3 bases and 8 bases, there was a span of 10 bases. The CDR3 sequence is 13 residues long. The CDR3 DNA reads as TGTGCCAGTAGTATCTCCCTGTCCGAAAAACTGTTTTTT. Translation: CASSISLSEKLFF.

This clonotype has a count of ten or more. The chain uses TRBV27 and TRBJ1-1, with 11 bases matching TRBD1. V shed 4 bases and J 11 bases; nucleotides not matched to a gene: 9. Per the germline V gene, CDR1 is MNHEY and CDR2 is SMNVEV (reference sequence). The CDR3 covers 14 residues. For the CDR3, the DNA is TGTGCCAGCAGTTCACACGGGACAGGGGGTTTGGCTTTCTTT. Residues: CASSSHGTGGLAFF.

This clonotype has ten or more counts. The chain couples TRBV12-3 or TRBV12-4 to TRBJ1-1, with 7 bases matching TRBD1. CDR3 length: 14 amino acids. The trim removed 5 bases at V and 5 bases at J, leaving 8 bases unmatched. The CDR3 reads CASSLTGVETEAFF. CDR3 coding DNA: TGTGCCAGCAGTCTTACAGGGGTCGAGACTGAAGCTTTCTTT.

Many counts were recorded for this clonotype. V gene TRBV20-1 combines with J gene TRBJ2-1; TRBD2 matches at 9 bases. Trimming removed 1 base from V and 4 bases from J; junction bases left unmatched: 5. The germline V gene encodes CDR1 DFQATT and CDR2 SNEGSKA (reference sequence). The CDR3 contains 15 residues. In nucleotides, the CDR3 is TGCAGTGCTAGAGCGGGCGGGGGGGCTTACAATGAGCAGTTCTTC. It is translated as CSARAGGGAYNEQFF.